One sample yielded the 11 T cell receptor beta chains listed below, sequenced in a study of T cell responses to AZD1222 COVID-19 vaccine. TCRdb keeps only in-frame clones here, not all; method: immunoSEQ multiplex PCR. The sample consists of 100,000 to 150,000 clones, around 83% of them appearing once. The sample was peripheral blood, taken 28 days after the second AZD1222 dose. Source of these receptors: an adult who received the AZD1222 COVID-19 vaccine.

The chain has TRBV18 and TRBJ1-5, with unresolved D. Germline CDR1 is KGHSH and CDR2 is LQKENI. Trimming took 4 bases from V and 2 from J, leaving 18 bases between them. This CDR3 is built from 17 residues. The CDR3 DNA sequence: TGTGCCAGCTCACAGGAATTACCGGAGGGAGGCAATCAGCCCCAGCATTTT. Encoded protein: CASSQELPEGGNQPQHF. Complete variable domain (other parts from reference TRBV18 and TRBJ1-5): NAGVMQNPRHLVRRRGQEARLRCSPMKGHSHVYWYRQLPEEGLKFMVYLQKENIIDESGMPKERFSAEFPKEGPSILRIQQVVRGDSAAYFCASSQELPEGGNQPQHFGDGTRLSIL.

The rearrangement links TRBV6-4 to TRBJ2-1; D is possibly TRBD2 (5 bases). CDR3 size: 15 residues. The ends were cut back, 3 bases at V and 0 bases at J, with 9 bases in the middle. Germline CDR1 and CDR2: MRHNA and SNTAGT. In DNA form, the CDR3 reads TGTGCCAGCAGTGATTTGGGGAGCTCCTACAATGAGCAGTTCTTC. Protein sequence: CASSDLGSSYNEQFF.

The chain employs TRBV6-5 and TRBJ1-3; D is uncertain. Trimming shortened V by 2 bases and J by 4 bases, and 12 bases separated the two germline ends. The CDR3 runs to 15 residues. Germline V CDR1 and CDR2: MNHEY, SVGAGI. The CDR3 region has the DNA TGTGCCAGCAGTTACGGCGGAACGCGGGGAAACACCATATATTTT. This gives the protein CASSYGGTRGNTIYF.

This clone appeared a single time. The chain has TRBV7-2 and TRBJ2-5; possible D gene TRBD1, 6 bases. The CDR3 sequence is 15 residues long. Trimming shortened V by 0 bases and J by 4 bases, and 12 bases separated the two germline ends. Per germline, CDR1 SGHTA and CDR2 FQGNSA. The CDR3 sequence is CASSLASIGGETQYF. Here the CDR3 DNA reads TGTGCCAGCAGCTTAGCGAGTATAGGGGGAGAGACCCAGTACTTC.

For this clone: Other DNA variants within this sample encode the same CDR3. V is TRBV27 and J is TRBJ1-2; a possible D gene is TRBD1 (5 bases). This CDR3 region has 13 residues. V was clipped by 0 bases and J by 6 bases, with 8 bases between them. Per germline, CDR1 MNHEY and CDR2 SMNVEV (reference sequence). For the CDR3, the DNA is TGTGCCAGCAGTTTATCGCGGGGCGATGGCTACACCTTC. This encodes CASSLSRGDGYTF.

The CDR3 DNA follows: TGTGCCAGCAGCCGAGGGGGCCCTTCCTCTGGAAACACCATATATTTT. Protein: CASSRGGPSSGNTIYF. The V and J genes are TRBV7-8 and TRBJ1-3; TRBD1 aligns across 7 bases. The CDR3 is 16 residues long. With V trimmed by 5 bases and J by 0 bases, 7 bases remained unmatched. From germline, CDR1 is SGHVS and CDR2 FQNEAQ.

CDR3 DNA sequence: TGTGCCAGCAGCTCGCAGGGGGACAGTTATGGCTACACCTTC. Its translation: CASSSQGDSYGYTF. The rearrangement uses TRBV11-2 and TRBJ1-2; TRBD1 matches 7 bases. Germline trimming cut 4 bases from V and 5 bases from J; bases unmatched to any gene: 7. The CDR3 sequence is 14 residues long. From germline, CDR1 is SGHAT and CDR2 FQNNGV.

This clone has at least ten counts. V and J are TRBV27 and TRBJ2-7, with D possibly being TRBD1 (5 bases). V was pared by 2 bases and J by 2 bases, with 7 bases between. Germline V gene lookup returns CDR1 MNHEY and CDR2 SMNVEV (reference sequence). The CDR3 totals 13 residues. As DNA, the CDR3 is TGTGCCAGCAGTTTACAGGGCCCCTACGAGCAGTACTTC. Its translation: CASSLQGPYEQYF.

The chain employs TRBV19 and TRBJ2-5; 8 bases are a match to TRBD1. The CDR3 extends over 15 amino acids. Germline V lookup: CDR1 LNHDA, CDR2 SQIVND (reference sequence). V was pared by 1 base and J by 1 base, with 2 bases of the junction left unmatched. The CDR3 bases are TGTGCCAGTAGTATAGGGACAGGGATCCAAGAGACCCAGTACTTC. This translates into CASSIGTGIQETQYF. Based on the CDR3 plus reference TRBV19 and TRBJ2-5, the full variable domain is DGGITQSPKYLFRKEGQNVTLSCEQNLNHDAMYWYRQDPGQGLRLIYYSQIVNDFQKGDIAEGYSVSREKKESFPLTVTSAQKNPTAFYLCASSIGTGIQETQYFGPGTRLLVL.

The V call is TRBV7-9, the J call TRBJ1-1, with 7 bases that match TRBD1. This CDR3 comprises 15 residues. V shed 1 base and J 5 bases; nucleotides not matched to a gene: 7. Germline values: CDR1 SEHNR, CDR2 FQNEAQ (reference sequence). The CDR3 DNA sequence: TGTGCCAGCAGCTTAGAGGCAGGGGGGTGGACTGAAGCTTTCTTT. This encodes CASSLEAGGWTEAFF.

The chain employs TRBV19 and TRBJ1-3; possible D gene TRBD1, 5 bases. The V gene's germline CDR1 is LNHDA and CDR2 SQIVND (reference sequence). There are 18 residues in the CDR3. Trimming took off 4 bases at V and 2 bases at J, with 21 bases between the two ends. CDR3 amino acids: CASSSRRVGAYAGNTIYF. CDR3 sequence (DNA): TGTGCCAGTAGTAGTCGCAGGGTTGGAGCTTACGCTGGAAACACCATATATTTT.